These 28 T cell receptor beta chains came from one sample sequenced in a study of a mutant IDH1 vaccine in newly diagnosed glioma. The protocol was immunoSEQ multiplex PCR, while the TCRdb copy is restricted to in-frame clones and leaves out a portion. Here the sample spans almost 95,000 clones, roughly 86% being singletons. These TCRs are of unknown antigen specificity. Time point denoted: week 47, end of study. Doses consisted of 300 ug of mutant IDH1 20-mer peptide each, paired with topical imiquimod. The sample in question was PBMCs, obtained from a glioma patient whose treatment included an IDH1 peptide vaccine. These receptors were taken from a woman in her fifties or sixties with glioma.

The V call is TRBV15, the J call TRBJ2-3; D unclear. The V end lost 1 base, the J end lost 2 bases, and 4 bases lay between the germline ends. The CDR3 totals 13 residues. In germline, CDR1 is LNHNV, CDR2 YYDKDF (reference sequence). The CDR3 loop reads CATSRAFTDTQYF. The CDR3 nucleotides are TGTGCCACCAGCAGAGCCTTCACAGATACGCAGTATTTT.

CDR3 amino acids: CASSLAASGSGTYEQYF. In nucleotides, the CDR3 is TGTGCCAGCAGCTTAGCGGCTAGCGGGAGTGGAACTTACGAGCAGTACTTC. The V and J genes are TRBV11-2 and TRBJ2-7; 10 bases align to TRBD2. The ends lost 1 base at V and 4 bases at J; junction bases unmatched: 10. This CDR3 is 17 amino acids long. The V gene's germline CDR1 is SGHAT and CDR2 FQNNGV.

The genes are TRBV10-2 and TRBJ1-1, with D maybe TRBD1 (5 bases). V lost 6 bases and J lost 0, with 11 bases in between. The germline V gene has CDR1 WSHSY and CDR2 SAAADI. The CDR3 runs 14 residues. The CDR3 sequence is CASRTGLLNTEAFF. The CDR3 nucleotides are TGCGCCAGCAGGACGGGACTATTGAACACTGAAGCTTTCTTT.

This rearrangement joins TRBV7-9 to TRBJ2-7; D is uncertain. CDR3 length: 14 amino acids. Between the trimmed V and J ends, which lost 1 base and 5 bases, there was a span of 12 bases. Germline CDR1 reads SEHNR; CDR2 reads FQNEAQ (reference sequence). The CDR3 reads CASSLVGSRNEQYF. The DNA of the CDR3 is TGTGCCAGCAGCTTAGTGGGAAGTAGGAACGAGCAGTACTTC.

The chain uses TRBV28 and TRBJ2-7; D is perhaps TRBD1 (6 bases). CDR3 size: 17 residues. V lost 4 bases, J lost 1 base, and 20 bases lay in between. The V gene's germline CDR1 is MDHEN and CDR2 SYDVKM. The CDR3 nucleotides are TGTGCCAGCAGTTCCGGGCAGGGGAAATTAAGGTCCTACGAGCAGTACTTC. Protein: CASSSGQGKLRSYEQYF.

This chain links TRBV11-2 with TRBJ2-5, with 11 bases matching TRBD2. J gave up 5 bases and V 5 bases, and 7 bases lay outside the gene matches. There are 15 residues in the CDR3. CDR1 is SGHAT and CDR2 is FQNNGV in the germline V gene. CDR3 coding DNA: TGTGCCAGCAGCAGTAGCGGGAGGGCCACGGAGACCCAGTACTTC. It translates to CASSSSGRATETQYF.

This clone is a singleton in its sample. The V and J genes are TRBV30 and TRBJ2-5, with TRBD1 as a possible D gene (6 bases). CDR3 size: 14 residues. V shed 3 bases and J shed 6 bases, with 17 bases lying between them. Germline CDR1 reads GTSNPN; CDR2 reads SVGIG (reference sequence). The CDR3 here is CAWRVLQGLKTQYF. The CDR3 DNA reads TGTGCCTGGAGAGTTTTACAGGGTCTAAAGACCCAGTACTTC.

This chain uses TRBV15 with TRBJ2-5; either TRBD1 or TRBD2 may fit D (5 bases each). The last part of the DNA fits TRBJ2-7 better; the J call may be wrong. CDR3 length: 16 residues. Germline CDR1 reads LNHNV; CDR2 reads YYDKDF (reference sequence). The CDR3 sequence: CATSRDLWGSSYEQYF. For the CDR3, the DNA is TGTGCCACCAGCAGAGATCTCTGGGGGAGCTCCTACGAGCAGTACTTC.

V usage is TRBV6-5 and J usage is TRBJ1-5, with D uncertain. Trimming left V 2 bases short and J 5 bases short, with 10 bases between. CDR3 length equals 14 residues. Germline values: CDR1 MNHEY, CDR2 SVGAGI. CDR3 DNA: TGTGCCAGCAGTTACCTATCTCCCTATCAGCCCCAGCATTTT. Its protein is CASSYLSPYQPQHF.

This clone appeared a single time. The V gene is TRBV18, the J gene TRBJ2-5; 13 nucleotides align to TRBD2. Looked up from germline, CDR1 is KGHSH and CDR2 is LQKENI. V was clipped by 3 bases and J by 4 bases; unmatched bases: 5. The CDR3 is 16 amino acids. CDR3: CASSPPRTSGGETQYF. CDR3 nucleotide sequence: TGTGCCAGCTCACCCCCTAGGACTAGCGGGGGAGAGACCCAGTACTTC. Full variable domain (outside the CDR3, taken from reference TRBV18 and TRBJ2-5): NAGVMQNPRHLVRRRGQEARLRCSPMKGHSHVYWYRQLPEEGLKFMVYLQKENIIDESGMPKERFSAEFPKEGPSILRIQQVVRGDSAAYFCASSPPRTSGGETQYFGPGTRLLVL.

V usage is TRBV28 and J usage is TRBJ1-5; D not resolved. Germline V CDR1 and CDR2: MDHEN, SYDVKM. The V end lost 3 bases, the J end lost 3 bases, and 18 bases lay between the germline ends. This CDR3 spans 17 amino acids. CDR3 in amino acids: CASSFEVWRDFNQPQHF. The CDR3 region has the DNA TGTGCCAGCAGTTTCGAGGTTTGGCGGGATTTCAATCAGCCCCAGCATTTT.

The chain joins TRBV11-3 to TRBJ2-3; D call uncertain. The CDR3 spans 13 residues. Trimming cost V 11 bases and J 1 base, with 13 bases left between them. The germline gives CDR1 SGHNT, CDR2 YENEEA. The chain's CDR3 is CAARVICTDTQYF. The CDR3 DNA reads TGTGCCGCCCGGGTGATTTGCACAGATACGCAGTATTTT.

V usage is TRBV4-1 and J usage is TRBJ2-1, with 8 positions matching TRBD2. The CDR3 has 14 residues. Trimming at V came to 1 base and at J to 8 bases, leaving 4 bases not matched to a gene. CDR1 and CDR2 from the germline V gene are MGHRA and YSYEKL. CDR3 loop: CASSQAETSDEQFF. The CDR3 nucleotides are TGCGCCAGCAGCCAAGCCGAGACTAGCGATGAGCAGTTCTTC.

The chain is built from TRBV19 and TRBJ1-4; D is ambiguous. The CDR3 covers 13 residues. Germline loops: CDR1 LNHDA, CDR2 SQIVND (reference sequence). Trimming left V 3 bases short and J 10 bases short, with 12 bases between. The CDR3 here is CASSIAESGKLFF. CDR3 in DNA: TGTGCCAGTAGTATCGCCGAGAGTGGAAAACTGTTTTTT.

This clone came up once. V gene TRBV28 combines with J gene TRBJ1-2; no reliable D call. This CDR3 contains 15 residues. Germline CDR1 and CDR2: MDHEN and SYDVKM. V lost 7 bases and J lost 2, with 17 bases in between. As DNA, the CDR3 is TGTGCCAGCACCGAAGGGCGTGGACGGAACTATGGCTACACCTTC. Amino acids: CASTEGRGRNYGYTF.

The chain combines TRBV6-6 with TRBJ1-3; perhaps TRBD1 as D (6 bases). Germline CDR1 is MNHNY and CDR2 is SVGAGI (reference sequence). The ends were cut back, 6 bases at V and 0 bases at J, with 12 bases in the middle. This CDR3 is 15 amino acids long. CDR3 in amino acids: CASRRQASSGNTIYF. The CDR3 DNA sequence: TGTGCCAGCAGAAGACAGGCGAGCTCTGGAAACACCATATATTTT.

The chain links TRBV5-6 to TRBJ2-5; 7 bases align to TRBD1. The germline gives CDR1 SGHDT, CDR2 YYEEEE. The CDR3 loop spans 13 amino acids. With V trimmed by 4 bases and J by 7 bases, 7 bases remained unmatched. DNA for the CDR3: TGTGCCAGCAGCCCTGGGACAGTGGGGACCCAGTACTTC. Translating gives CASSPGTVGTQYF.

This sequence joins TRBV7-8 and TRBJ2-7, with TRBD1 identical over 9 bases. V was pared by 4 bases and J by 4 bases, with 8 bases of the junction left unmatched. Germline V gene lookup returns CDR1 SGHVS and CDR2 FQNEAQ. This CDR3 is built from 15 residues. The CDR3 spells CASSSSTGGLYEQYF. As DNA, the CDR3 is TGTGCCAGCAGCTCCTCTACAGGGGGCCTTTACGAGCAGTACTTC. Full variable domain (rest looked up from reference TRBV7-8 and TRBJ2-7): GAGVSQSPRYKVAKRGQDVALRCDPISGHVSLFWYQQALGQGPEFLTYFQNEAQLDKSGLPSDRFFAERPEGSVSTLKIQRTQQEDSAVYLCASSSSTGGLYEQYFGPGTRLTVT.

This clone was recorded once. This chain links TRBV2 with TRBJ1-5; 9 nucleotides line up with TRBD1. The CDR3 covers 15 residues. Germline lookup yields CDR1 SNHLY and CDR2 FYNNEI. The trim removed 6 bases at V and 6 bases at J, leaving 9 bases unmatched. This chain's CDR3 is CASSAQGAPGQPQHF. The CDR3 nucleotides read TGTGCCAGCAGCGCACAGGGGGCGCCGGGTCAGCCCCAGCATTTT.

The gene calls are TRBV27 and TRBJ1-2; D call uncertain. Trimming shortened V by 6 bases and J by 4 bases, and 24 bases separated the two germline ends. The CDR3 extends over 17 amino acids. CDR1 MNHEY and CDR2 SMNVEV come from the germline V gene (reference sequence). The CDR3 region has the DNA TGTGCCAGCAGCCAAACCCCGCGGACTCCGTTCACCTATGGCTACACCTTC. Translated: CASSQTPRTPFTYGYTF.

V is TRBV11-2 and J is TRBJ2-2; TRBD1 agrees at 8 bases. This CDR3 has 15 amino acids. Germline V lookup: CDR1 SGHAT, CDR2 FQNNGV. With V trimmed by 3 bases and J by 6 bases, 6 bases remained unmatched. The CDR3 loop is CASSFRTGTAGELFF. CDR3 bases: TGTGCCAGCAGCTTCCGGACAGGGACGGCCGGGGAGCTGTTTTTT.

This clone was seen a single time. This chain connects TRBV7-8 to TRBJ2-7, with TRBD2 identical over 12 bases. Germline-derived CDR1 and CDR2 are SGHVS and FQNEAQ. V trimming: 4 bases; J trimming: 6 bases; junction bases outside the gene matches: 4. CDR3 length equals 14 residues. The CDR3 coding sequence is TGTGCCAGCAGCTCGACTAGCGGGAGTTCCGAGCAGTACTTC. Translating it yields CASSSTSGSSEQYF.

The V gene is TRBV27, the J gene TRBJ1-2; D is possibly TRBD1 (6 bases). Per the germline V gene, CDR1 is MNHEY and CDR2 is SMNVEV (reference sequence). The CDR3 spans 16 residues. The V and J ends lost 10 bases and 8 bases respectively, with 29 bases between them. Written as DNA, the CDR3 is TGTGCCACCCATATGAGGGGACATACCCCGACGGGGGGCTACACCTTC. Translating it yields CATHMRGHTPTGGYTF.

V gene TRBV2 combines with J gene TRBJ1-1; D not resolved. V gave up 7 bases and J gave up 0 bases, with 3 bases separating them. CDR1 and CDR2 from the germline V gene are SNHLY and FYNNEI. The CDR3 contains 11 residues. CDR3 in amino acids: CASMVNTEAFF. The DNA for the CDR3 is TGTGCCAGCATGGTGAACACTGAAGCTTTCTTT. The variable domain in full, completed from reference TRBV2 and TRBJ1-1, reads EPEVTQTPSHQVTQMGQEVILRCVPISNHLYFYWYRQILGQKVEFLVSFYNNEISEKSEIFDDQFSVERPDGSNFTLKIRSTKLEDSAMYFCASMVNTEAFFGQGTRLTVV.

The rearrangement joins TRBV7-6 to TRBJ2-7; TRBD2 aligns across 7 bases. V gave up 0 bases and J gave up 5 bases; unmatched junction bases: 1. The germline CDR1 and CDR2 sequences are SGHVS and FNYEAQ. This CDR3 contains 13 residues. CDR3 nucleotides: TGTGCCAGCAGCTTAGCGGGGGGGAACGAGCAGTACTTC. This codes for CASSLAGGNEQYF.

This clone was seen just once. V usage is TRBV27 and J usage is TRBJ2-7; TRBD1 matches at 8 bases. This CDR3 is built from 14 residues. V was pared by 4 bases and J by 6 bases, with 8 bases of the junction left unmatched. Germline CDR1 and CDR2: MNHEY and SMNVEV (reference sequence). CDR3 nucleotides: TGTGCCAGCAGTTACGAGACAGGGGTACCCGAGCAGTACTTC. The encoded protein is CASSYETGVPEQYF.

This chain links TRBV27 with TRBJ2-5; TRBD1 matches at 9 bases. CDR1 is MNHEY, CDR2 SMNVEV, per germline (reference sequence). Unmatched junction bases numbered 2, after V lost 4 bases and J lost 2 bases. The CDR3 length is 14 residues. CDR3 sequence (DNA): TGTGCCAGCAGTTGGGGACAGGGTCAAGAGACCCAGTACTTC. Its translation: CASSWGQGQETQYF.

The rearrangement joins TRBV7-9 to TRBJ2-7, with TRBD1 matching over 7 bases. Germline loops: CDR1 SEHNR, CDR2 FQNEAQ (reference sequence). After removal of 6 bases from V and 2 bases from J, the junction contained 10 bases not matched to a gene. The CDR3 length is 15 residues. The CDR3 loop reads CASRKRGQGPYEQYF. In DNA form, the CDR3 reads TGTGCCAGCAGAAAAAGGGGGCAGGGACCCTACGAGCAGTACTTC.